One and the same sample provided the 11 T cell receptor beta chains below, sequenced in a study of human T cells and chemical hapten exposure. Time point reported: healthy volunteer bleed at 6 weeks. The starting material, unfractionated whole blood, was used for total RNA extraction. TCRdb reprocessed the RACE reads with MiXCR, giving one entry per CDR3 protein. The sample holds about 30,000 distinct CDR3 sequences; approximately 5% are singletons and the top ten take over 10%. The specimen was whole blood. Receptors were obtained from a human donor in good health. Some clones in this sample may be carry-over from other donors' samples.

The table lists this clonotype with many counts. The chain has TRBV2 and TRBJ2-3; D remains unclear. The CDR3 covers 12 residues. Trimming left V 2 bases short and J 2 bases short, with 2 bases between. Germline CDR1 and CDR2: SNHLY and FYNNEI. CDR3 region: CASSEYTDTQYF. The CDR3 DNA reads TGTGCCAGCAGTGAATACACAGATACGCAGTATTTT.

This clonotype was observed at least ten times. The chain uses TRBV11-2 and TRBJ2-3; D call uncertain. The CDR3 consists of 13 residues. Germline V gene sequence: CDR1 SGHAT, CDR2 FQNNGV. V lost 0 bases and J lost 7, with 8 bases in between. CDR3 DNA sequence: TGTGCCAGCAGCTTAGAAGTAGGCAATACGCAGTATTTT. Residues: CASSLEVGNTQYF.

This clonotype was recorded at least ten times. The rearrangement joins TRBV5-1 to TRBJ1-1; D gene ambiguous. The V and J ends lost 1 base and 1 base respectively, with 11 bases between them. CDR3 length: 15 amino acids. In germline, CDR1 is SGHRS, CDR2 YFSETQ. The CDR3 nucleotides read TGCGCCAGCAGCTTGAGTGGATTGGGGAACACTGAAGCTTTCTTT. Translation: CASSLSGLGNTEAFF.

Many counts were recorded for this clonotype. The CDR3, as DNA: TGTGCCAGCAGTGATCGGGCCCCCGCGGCGGAGCAGTTCTTC. Amino acid sequence: CASSDRAPAAEQFF. The rearrangement links TRBV6-1 to TRBJ2-1; no clear D. V lost 3 bases to trimming and J lost 10 bases, with 16 bases between them. The CDR3 is made up of 14 amino acids. Germline values: CDR1 MNHNS, CDR2 SASEGT.

This clonotype was seen many times. CDR3 region: CASSPTGLADTQYF. For the CDR3, the DNA is TGTGCCAGCAGCCCGACAGGGCTCGCAGATACGCAGTATTTT. This chain uses TRBV11-2 with TRBJ2-3; 7 bases line up with TRBD1. The V and J ends lost 5 bases and 4 bases, in that order; junction bases with no gene match: 6. This CDR3 is 14 amino acids long. Germline loops: CDR1 SGHAT, CDR2 FQNNGV.

This clonotype was picked up many times. V is TRBV28 and J is TRBJ1-2; 8 nucleotides line up with TRBD1. Germline assignment: CDR1 MDHEN and CDR2 SYDVKM. Trimming took 5 bases from V and 1 from J; bases not matched to a gene: 12. The CDR3 is 17 residues long. DNA of the CDR3: TGTGCCAGCAGTGGGTCGACAGGGGAAGACTTTAACTATGGCTACACCTTC. Protein product: CASSGSTGEDFNYGYTF.

The chain employs TRBV7-2 and TRBJ2-5; no clear D. Trimming left V 5 bases short and J 5 bases short, with 12 bases between. The CDR3 length is 13 residues. CDR1 and CDR2 from the germline V gene are SGHTA and FQGNSA. The CDR3 bases are TGTGCCAGCAGCCGTGTCAGAGACGAGACCCAGTACTTC. It is translated as CASSRVRDETQYF.

There are many counts of this clonotype. The V and J genes are TRBV5-1 and TRBJ2-3, with 9 bases matching TRBD2. After removal of 0 bases from V and 2 bases from J, the junction contained 7 bases not matched to a gene. CDR3 length: 17 residues. The germline CDR1 and CDR2 sequences are SGHRS and YFSETQ. The CDR3 DNA reads as TGCGCCAGCAGCTTGGCTTCTAGCGGGAAGACCACAGATACGCAGTATTTT. Its translation is CASSLASSGKTTDTQYF. The variable domain in full, with the rest retrieved from reference TRBV5-1 and TRBJ2-3, is KAGVTQTPRYLIKTRGQQVTLSCSPISGHRSVSWYQQTPGQGLQFLFEYFSETQRNKGNFPGRFSGRQFSNSRSEMNVSTLELGDSALYLCASSLASSGKTTDTQYFGPGTRLTVL.

This clonotype was detected many times. The chain links TRBV29-1 to TRBJ2-7; D ambiguous. Germline CDR1 reads SQVTM; CDR2 reads ANQGSEA. The CDR3 consists of 15 residues. Trimming pared 5 bases from V and 0 bases from J, leaving 17 bases between. CDR3 coding DNA: TGCAGCGTTACTTTCCCCGGCTCGAGCTCCTACGAGCAGTACTTC. It translates to CSVTFPGSSSYEQYF.

This clonotype has just a few counts. The CDR3: CASTRGASYNEQFF. CDR3 in DNA: TGTGCCAGCACCCGAGGGGCCTCCTACAATGAGCAGTTCTTC. The chain couples TRBV2 to TRBJ2-1; the D gene could be TRBD1 or TRBD2 (5 bases each). There are 14 residues in the CDR3. V was shortened by 7 bases and J by 0 bases, with 10 bases between the two germline ends. Looked up from germline, CDR1 is SNHLY and CDR2 is FYNNEI.

The chain links TRBV20-1 to TRBJ2-7; a possible D gene is TRBD1 (5 bases). Germline values: CDR1 DFQATT, CDR2 SNEGSKA (reference sequence). The CDR3 loop spans 13 amino acids. Between the trimmed V and J ends, which lost 3 bases and 5 bases, there was a span of 14 bases. In nucleotides, the CDR3 is TGCAGTGCTAGCCTGACAGTATACGACGAGCAGTACTTC. This sequence encodes CSASLTVYDEQYF.